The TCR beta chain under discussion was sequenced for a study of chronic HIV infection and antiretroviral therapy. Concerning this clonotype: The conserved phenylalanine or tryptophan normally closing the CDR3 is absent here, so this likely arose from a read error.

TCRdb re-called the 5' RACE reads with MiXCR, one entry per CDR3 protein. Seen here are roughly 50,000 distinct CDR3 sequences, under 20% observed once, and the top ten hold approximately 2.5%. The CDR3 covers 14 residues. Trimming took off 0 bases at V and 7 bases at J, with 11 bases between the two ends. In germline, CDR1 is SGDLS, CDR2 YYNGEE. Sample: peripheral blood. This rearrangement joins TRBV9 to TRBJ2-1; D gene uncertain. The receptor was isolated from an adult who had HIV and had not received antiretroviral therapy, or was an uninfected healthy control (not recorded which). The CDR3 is CASSVVSTANEQFL. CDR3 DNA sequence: TGTGCCAGCAGCGTAGTTTCCACAGCAAATGAGCAGTTCTTA.